This T cell receptor beta chain was observed in a study of cytomegalovirus exposure and HLA in healthy donors. Unmatched junction bases numbered 4, after V lost 5 bases and J lost 4 bases. CDR1 and CDR2 (germline): SGHTA, FQGTGA. This CDR3 has 13 amino acids. Vbeta (60) and Jbeta (13) primers were used in the PCR. TCRdb keeps only in-frame clones here, not all; method: immunoSEQ multiplex PCR. This table has some 160,000 clones, approximately 86% appearing once. Study-level findings and limits: Indistinguishability led to the exclusion of some V segments, TRBV6-2 and TRBV6-3 included. One later analysis reportedly identified an Asian-associated ancestry cluster that showed fewer N-insertions than the 666-donor mean. With high specificity and sensitivity, the classifier reportedly diagnosed cytomegalovirus status. Previously analyzed data showed that most TCR beta V segments were productive at a frequency of about 90% or about 30%.

To note about this clone: Its specificity is unknown.

This rearrangement joins TRBV7-3 to TRBJ1-2; TRBD1 aligns across 7 bases. Sequences were obtained from PBMCs. The sequence derives from a young woman in good health and CMV-seronegative. CDR3 protein: CASSTRTGYGYTF. DNA for the CDR3: TGTGCCAGCAGCACCAGGACAGGCTATGGCTACACCTTC.